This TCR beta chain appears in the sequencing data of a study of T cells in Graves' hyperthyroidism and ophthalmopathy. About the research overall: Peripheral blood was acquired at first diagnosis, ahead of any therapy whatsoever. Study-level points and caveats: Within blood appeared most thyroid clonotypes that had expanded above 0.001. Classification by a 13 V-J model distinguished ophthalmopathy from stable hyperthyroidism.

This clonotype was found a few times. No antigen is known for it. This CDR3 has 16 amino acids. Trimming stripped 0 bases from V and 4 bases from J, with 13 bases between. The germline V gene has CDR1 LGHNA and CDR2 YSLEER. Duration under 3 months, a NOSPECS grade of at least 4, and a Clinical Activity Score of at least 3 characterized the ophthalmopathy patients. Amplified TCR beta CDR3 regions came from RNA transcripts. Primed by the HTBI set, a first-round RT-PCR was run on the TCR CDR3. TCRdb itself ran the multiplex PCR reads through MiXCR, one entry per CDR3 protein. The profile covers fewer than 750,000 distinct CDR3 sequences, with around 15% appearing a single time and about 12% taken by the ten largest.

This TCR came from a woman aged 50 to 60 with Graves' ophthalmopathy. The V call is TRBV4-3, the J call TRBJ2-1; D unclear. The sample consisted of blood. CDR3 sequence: CASSQDPPREYNEQFF. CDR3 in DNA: TGCGCCAGCAGCCAAGACCCCCCGAGAGAGTACAATGAGCAGTTCTTC.